This T cell receptor beta chain was sequenced for a study of T cells in Graves' hyperthyroidism and ophthalmopathy. There were TCR beta CDR3 regions amplified from RNA transcripts. A first-round RT-PCR of the TCR CDR3 used the HTBI primer set. TCRdb used MiXCR to reprocess the multiplex PCR reads, holding one entry per CDR3 protein. This table holds 500,000 to 650,000 distinct CDR3 sequences, 17% found once. This CDR3 has 15 amino acids. V was clipped by 2 bases and J by 2 bases; unmatched bases: 5. Germline-derived CDR1 and CDR2 are GTSNPN and SVGIG (reference sequence). Disease lasting under 3 months, a NOSPECS grade of at least 4, and a Clinical Activity Score of at least 3 were features of the ophthalmopathy patients. Uncontrolled infection, other autoimmune disease, pregnancy or lactation barred patients from enrollment. Clinical symptoms, serum thyroxine and TRAb, thyroid ultrasound and orbital computed tomography together formed the diagnostic basis. Out of 10 ml of fresh peripheral blood came the PBMCs.

This chain connects TRBV30 to TRBJ2-2; 7 bases fit TRBD1. This receptor was obtained from a young woman with Graves' ophthalmopathy. Material for sequencing was blood. For the CDR3, the DNA is TGTGCCTGGAGTACGGGGACAGTCAACACCGGGGAGCTGTTTTTT. It encodes CAWSTGTVNTGELFF.